The rows below give T cell receptor beta chains drawn from one sample of a study of blood T cell repertoires in COVID-19. TCRdb keeps only in-frame clones here, not all; method: immunoSEQ multiplex PCR. The sample has around 250,000 clones; 80% to 90% are singletons. Specimen: PBMCs or T cells enriched from blood (not recorded which). These receptors came from a woman aged 45-65 years who had recovered from COVID-19. Both conserved end residues are part of each CDR3. A D gene is named only where the DNA matches it firmly. Not all rows give a size; the values are once, few, many and, for expanded clones, a class.

>.|TRBV5-1|TRBJ1-4|.
TGCGCCAGCAGCCCTTCCTCTCGGTCGGCTAATGAAAAACTGTTTTTT
CASSPSSRSANEKLFF
>.|TRBV19|TRBJ1-2|.
TGTGCCAGTAGTAACCAGGGCGACGGTAACTATGGCTACACCTTC
CASSNQGDGNYGYTF
>TRBD1|TRBV5-4|TRBJ1-2|.
TGTGCCAGCAGCTTAGACGGGACAGGGGATGGCTACACCTTC
CASSLDGTGDGYTF
>.|TRBV11-3|TRBJ2-1|.
TGTGCCAGCAGCTTAAGGGGGAGCACAAACAATGAGCAGTTCTTC
CASSLRGSTNNEQFF
>TRBD1|TRBV18|TRBJ1-4|.
TGTGCCAGCTCACCAGCCCAGGGGGAGGCAAAACTGTTTTTT
CASSPAQGEAKLFF
>.|TRBV7-9|TRBJ1-1|.
TGTGCCAGCAGCCCACAGGGTAGAGGGGACACTGAAGCTTTCTTT
CASSPQGRGDTEAFF
>TRBD1|TRBV5-1|TRBJ1-2|.
TGCGCCAGCAGCCCCGGGACAGGGGACTATGGCTACACCTTC
CASSPGTGDYGYTF
>.|TRBV6-5|TRBJ1-3|once
TGTGCCAGCAGTTCAGGGTGGTACGGAAACACCATATATTTT
CASSSGWYGNTIYF
>TRBD2|TRBV10-3|TRBJ2-5|.
TGTGCCATCAACCCGGGGCTAGCGGGAGATGAGACCCAGTACTTC
CAINPGLAGDETQYF
>.|TRBV2|TRBJ1-2|.
TGTGCCAGCACTCACCCTCAGACAGTCCCTAACTATGGCTACACCTTC
CASTHPQTVPNYGYTF
>TRBD1|TRBV11-2|TRBJ1-4|.
TGTGCCAGCAGCTTAGGGGACAGGCCTGGGGGTGATGAAAAACTGTTTTTT
CASSLGDRPGGDEKLFF
>TRBD1|TRBV28|TRBJ1-2|.
TGTGCCAGCATCGGGACAGACGTTACTCAGCTGAACTATGGCTACACCTTC
CASIGTDVTQLNYGYTF
>TRBD1|TRBV14|TRBJ1-1|.
TGTGCCAGCAGCTACCGGGACAGGGGTAAAGCTTTCTTT
CASSYRDRGKAFF
>.|TRBV14|TRBJ1-3|.
TGTGCCAGCAGCCCGCCAGGGTTGGACACCATATATTTT
CASSPPGLDTIYF
>TRBD1|TRBV28|TRBJ1-5|.
TGTGCCAGCAGTTTACTGACAGGGATTCAGGGTCAGCCCCAGCATTTT
CASSLLTGIQGQPQHF
>.|TRBV5-1|TRBJ2-3|once
TGCGCCAGCAGCTTGGACGGACAGCGCACAGATACGCAGTATTTT
CASSLDGQRTDTQYF
>.|TRBV6-2/TRBV6-3|TRBJ1-5|.
TGTGCCAGCAGTAACGGACATTCCCAGCCCCAGCATTTT
CASSNGHSQPQHF
>TRBD1|TRBV13|TRBJ2-1|.
TGTGCCAGCAGCTTAGAGGGGACAGGGGGGATGAATGAGCAGTTCTTC
CASSLEGTGGMNEQFF
>.|TRBV27|TRBJ1-5|.
TGTGCCAGCAGCTCAACGACAGGCAGCAATCAGCCCCAGCATTTT
CASSSTTGSNQPQHF
>.|TRBV6-1|TRBJ1-4|.
TGTGCCAGCAGTGATTCGGGGTCTTGGGAAAAACTGTTTTTT
CASSDSGSWEKLFF
>.|TRBV5-4|TRBJ1-1|.
TGTGCCAGCAGCTTGGCAGTTAACACTGAAGCTTTCTTT
CASSLAVNTEAFF